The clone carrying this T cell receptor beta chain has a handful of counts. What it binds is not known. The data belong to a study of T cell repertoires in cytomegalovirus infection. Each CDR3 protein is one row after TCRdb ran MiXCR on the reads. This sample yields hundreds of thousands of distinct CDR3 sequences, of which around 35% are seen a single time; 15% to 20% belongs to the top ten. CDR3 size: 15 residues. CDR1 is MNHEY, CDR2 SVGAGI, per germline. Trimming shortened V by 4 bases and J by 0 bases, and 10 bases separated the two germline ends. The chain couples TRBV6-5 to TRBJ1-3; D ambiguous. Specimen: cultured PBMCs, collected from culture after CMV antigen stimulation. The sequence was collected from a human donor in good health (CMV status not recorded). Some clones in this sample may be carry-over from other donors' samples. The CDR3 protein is CASSFLKDSGNTIYF. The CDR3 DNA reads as TGTGCCAGCAGTTTCCTGAAAGACTCTGGAAACACCATATATTTT.